A single sample gave rise to the 8 T cell receptor beta chains below, sequenced in a study of OX40 agonist ivuxolimab in advanced cancers. Sequencing was performed with immunoSEQ multiplex PCR; in TCRdb, only in-frame clones are kept and a portion is missing. The table includes fewer than 90,000 clones, roughly nine tenths detected once. The sequencing used CD4+ or CD8+ T cells sorted from blood, collected in a trial of the OX40 agonist ivuxolimab. Receptors originate from an adult with an advanced solid tumor such as melanoma, head and neck, liver or kidney cancer.

The CDR3 sequence: CASSLTTTSTDTQYF. CDR3 nucleotides: TGTGCCAGCAGTTTAACCACGACTAGCACAGATACGCAGTATTTT. The rearrangement joins TRBV27 to TRBJ2-3; D is unresolved. The CDR3 consists of 15 residues. CDR1 is MNHEY, CDR2 SMNVEV, per germline (reference sequence). V lost 2 bases, J lost 0 bases, and 9 bases lay in between.

The chain has TRBV7-2 and TRBJ1-2, with TRBD1 matching over 8 bases. Trimming cost V 4 bases and J 4 bases; bases outside gene matches: 8. Germline CDR1 SGHTA, CDR2 FQGNSA. The CDR3 contains 15 residues. CDR3 nucleotide sequence: TGTGCCAGCAGCTCAGGGGGCGCGATCCCCTATGGCTACACCTTC. Encoded protein: CASSSGGAIPYGYTF.

This chain uses TRBV30 with TRBJ2-7; D possibly corresponds to TRBD2 (5 bases). The V gene lost 2 bases and the J gene lost 2 bases, with 10 bases spanning the gap. Germline loops: CDR1 GTSNPN, CDR2 SVGIG (reference sequence). This CDR3 has 13 residues. CDR3 region: CAWSRTPTYEQYF. The CDR3 DNA is TGTGCCTGGAGTAGGACTCCCACCTACGAGCAGTACTTC.

The J gene is TRBJ2-1, the V gene TRBV10-3, with 10 bases fitting TRBD2. CDR1 ENHRY and CDR2 SYGVKD come from the germline V gene. The CDR3 totals 18 residues. The ends lost 2 bases at V and 0 bases at J; junction bases unmatched: 7. The CDR3 loop reads CAISESTSGKSSYNEQFF. CDR3 nucleotides: TGTGCCATCAGTGAGAGCACTAGCGGGAAAAGCTCCTACAATGAGCAGTTCTTC.

V usage is TRBV25-1 and J usage is TRBJ2-7; no firm D call. Germline CDR1 and CDR2: MGHDK and SYGVNS. The CDR3 length is 13 residues. Trimming stripped 4 bases from V and 7 bases from J, with 14 bases between. The CDR3 spells CASSGTGMREQYF. The DNA of the CDR3 is TGTGCCAGCAGTGGGACGGGCATGAGGGAGCAGTACTTC.

The chain joins TRBV7-6 to TRBJ2-7; D not certain. The length of the CDR3 is 15 residues. With 1 base removed from V and 4 bases from J, the gap between germline ends came to 14 bases. Germline loops: CDR1 SGHVS, CDR2 FNYEAQ. The CDR3: CASSLVSDGRYEQYF. The CDR3 DNA reads as TGTGCCAGCAGCTTAGTCTCCGATGGGCGATACGAGCAGTACTTC.

V usage is TRBV19 and J usage is TRBJ1-4; D remains ambiguous. Germline V gene lookup returns CDR1 LNHDA and CDR2 SQIVND (reference sequence). Trimming shortened V by 8 bases and J by 4 bases, and 11 bases separated the two germline ends. CDR3 length: 13 amino acids. CDR3 nucleotide sequence: TGTGCCAGTCGGCGCGAGGGTAATGAAAAACTGTTTTTT. Translation: CASRREGNEKLFF. Using reference TRBV19 and TRBJ1-4 for the parts outside the CDR3, the full variable domain is DGGITQSPKYLFRKEGQNVTLSCEQNLNHDAMYWYRQDPGQGLRLIYYSQIVNDFQKGDIAEGYSVSREKKESFPLTVTSAQKNPTAFYLCASRREGNEKLFFGSGTQLSVL.

This rearrangement joins TRBV6-5 to TRBJ2-2; D is unresolved. The V gene's germline CDR1 is MNHEY and CDR2 SVGAGI. Trimming stripped 5 bases from V and 7 bases from J, with 14 bases between. CDR3 length: 14 residues. CDR3 loop: CASSDWTANGELFF. Here the CDR3 DNA reads TGTGCCAGCAGTGATTGGACCGCTAACGGGGAGCTGTTTTTT.